The 25 T cell receptor beta chains below were found in one sample sequenced in a study of blood T cell repertoires in COVID-19. The protocol was immunoSEQ multiplex PCR, while the TCRdb copy is restricted to in-frame clones and leaves out a portion. The sample shows under 300,000 clones, roughly 90% of them seen only once. The material sequenced was PBMCs or T cells enriched from blood (not recorded which). The receptor set was obtained from a woman in her forties with acute COVID-19.

The V call is TRBV5-1, the J call TRBJ2-1; D ambiguous. This CDR3 has 13 residues. Germline V gene sequence: CDR1 SGHRS, CDR2 YFSETQ. V was trimmed by 3 bases and J by 9 bases, leaving 13 bases between them. CDR3 region: CASSSRVDGEQFF. In DNA form, the CDR3 reads TGCGCCAGCAGCTCCCGGGTCGACGGTGAGCAGTTCTTC.

The chain links TRBV2 to TRBJ2-7; 7 bases line up with TRBD2. The CDR3 is made up of 14 amino acids. The germline CDR1 and CDR2 sequences are SNHLY and FYNNEI. V lost 6 bases to trimming and J lost 4 bases; unmatched junction nucleotides: 9. The CDR3 DNA is TGTGCCAGCAGAGATCCCGGGACTACATACGAGCAGTACTTC. This translates into CASRDPGTTYEQYF. The variable domain in full, with the rest retrieved from reference TRBV2 and TRBJ2-7, is EPEVTQTPSHQVTQMGQEVILRCVPISNHLYFYWYRQILGQKVEFLVSFYNNEISEKSEIFDDQFSVERPDGSNFTLKIRSTKLEDSAMYFCASRDPGTTYEQYFGPGTRLTVT.

This rearrangement joins TRBV6-5 to TRBJ2-1, with 14 positions matching TRBD2. Losses at the gene ends were 4 bases for V and 10 bases for J; bases not matched to a gene: 9. Germline-derived CDR1 and CDR2 are MNHEY and SVGAGI. The CDR3 runs to 16 residues. CDR3 amino acids: CASSFSETSGRGEQFF. Here the CDR3 DNA reads TGTGCCAGCAGTTTCAGTGAGACTAGCGGGAGGGGGGAGCAGTTCTTC.

This clone came up once. The rearrangement links TRBV28 to TRBJ1-1; TRBD1 matches 7 bases. The V and J ends lost 5 bases and 2 bases, in that order; junction bases with no gene match: 11. This CDR3 region has 16 residues. Germline V CDR1 and CDR2: MDHEN, SYDVKM. CDR3 amino acids: CASSRQTGTLNTEAFF. CDR3 nucleotide sequence: TGTGCCAGCAGTCGACAGACAGGGACTCTTAACACTGAAGCTTTCTTT.

The chain links TRBV5-5 to TRBJ2-3, with 7 nucleotides matching TRBD1. The CDR3 runs to 14 residues. V shed 4 bases and J 5 bases; nucleotides not matched to a gene: 7. Germline V gene data show CDR1 as SGHKS and CDR2 as YYEKEE (reference sequence). As DNA, the CDR3 is TGTGCCAGCAGCCCAGGGACAGTCAGAGATACGCAGTATTTT. As protein: CASSPGTVRDTQYF. Looking up the rest from reference TRBV5-5 and TRBJ2-3 gives the full variable domain: DAGVTQSPTHLIKTRGQQVTLRCSPISGHKSVSWYQQVLGQGPQFIFQYYEKEERGRGNFPDRFSARQFPNYSSELNVNALLLGDSALYLCASSPGTVRDTQYFGPGTRLTVL.

The V and J genes are TRBV7-3 and TRBJ2-1, with 7 positions matching TRBD2. J lost 4 bases, V lost 3 bases, and 6 bases had no gene match. This CDR3 region has 15 residues. The germline V gene encodes CDR1 SGHTA and CDR2 FQGTGA. The DNA of the CDR3 is TGTGCCAGCAGCTTTTTAGCGGGCAGTTACAATGAGCAGTTCTTC. It specifies CASSFLAGSYNEQFF.

The genes are TRBV25-1 and TRBJ1-5, with D unclear. Trimming removed 1 base from V and 2 bases from J, with 6 bases in between. CDR1 is MGHDK, CDR2 SYGVNS, per germline. CDR3 length equals 14 residues. CDR3 residues: CASSEFGGNQPQHF. The CDR3 DNA reads TGTGCCAGCAGTGAATTCGGGGGCAATCAGCCCCAGCATTTT.

The count of this clone is one. The rearrangement uses TRBV7-9 and TRBJ1-2; D possibly corresponds to TRBD1 (5 bases). CDR1 is SEHNR and CDR2 is FQNEAQ in the germline V gene (reference sequence). The CDR3 covers 15 residues. With 5 bases removed from V and 0 bases from J, the gap between germline ends came to 13 bases. CDR3 residues: CASSLDSISNYGYTF. The CDR3 bases are TGTGCCAGCAGCCTCGACAGCATCTCTAACTATGGCTACACCTTC.

The rearrangement joins TRBV5-1 to TRBJ2-7, with 9 bases identical to TRBD1. The CDR3 covers 16 residues. Per the germline V gene, CDR1 is SGHRS and CDR2 is YFSETQ. The V and J ends lost 4 bases and 3 bases, in that order; junction bases with no gene match: 11. The CDR3 protein is CASSHSGTGLRYEQYF. CDR3 nucleotides: TGCGCCAGCAGCCACTCCGGGACAGGGCTACGCTACGAGCAGTACTTC. Full variable domain (missing parts from reference TRBV5-1 and TRBJ2-7): KAGVTQTPRYLIKTRGQQVTLSCSPISGHRSVSWYQQTPGQGLQFLFEYFSETQRNKGNFPGRFSGRQFSNSRSEMNVSTLELGDSALYLCASSHSGTGLRYEQYFGPGTRLTVT.

This CDR3 is CASSRNRDQPQHF. The CDR3 DNA is TGTGCCAGTAGTAGGAATCGGGATCAGCCCCAGCATTTT. The chain combines TRBV19 with TRBJ1-5; D not resolved. V gave up 4 bases and J gave up 5 bases, with 9 bases separating them. This CDR3 contains 13 residues. The V gene's germline CDR1 is LNHDA and CDR2 SQIVND (reference sequence). The full variable domain, rest sourced from reference TRBV19 and TRBJ1-5, is DGGITQSPKYLFRKEGQNVTLSCEQNLNHDAMYWYRQDPGQGLRLIYYSQIVNDFQKGDIAEGYSVSREKKESFPLTVTSAQKNPTAFYLCASSRNRDQPQHFGDGTRLSIL.

The chain recombines TRBV3-1 (or the pseudogene TRBV3-2) with TRBJ2-7; 14 nucleotides align to TRBD2. With V trimmed by 4 bases and J by 4 bases, 3 bases remained unmatched. The CDR3 is 15 residues long. Germline V CDR1 and CDR2: LGHDT, YNNKEL (reference sequence). CDR3 protein: CASSPRLAGGYEQYF. CDR3 in DNA: TGTGCCAGCAGCCCTCGACTAGCGGGGGGGTACGAGCAGTACTTC.

The genes are TRBV15 and TRBJ1-5, with 7 nucleotides matching TRBD1. Germline values: CDR1 LNHNV, CDR2 YYDKDF (reference sequence). CDR3 length: 15 residues. The trim removed 0 bases at V and 7 bases at J, leaving 6 bases unmatched. The CDR3: CATSRETTGEQPQHF. CDR3 DNA: TGTGCCACCAGCAGAGAAACTACAGGGGAACAGCCCCAGCATTTT.

The chain uses TRBV3-1 (or the pseudogene TRBV3-2) and TRBJ2-5; 9 nucleotides match TRBD2. This CDR3 is built from 15 residues. CDR1 is LGHDT and CDR2 is YNNKEL in the germline V gene (reference sequence). Losses at the gene ends were 2 bases for V and 2 bases for J; bases not matched to a gene: 3. The CDR3 reads CASSQKAGGQETQYF. The CDR3 DNA reads TGTGCCAGCAGCCAAAAGGCGGGGGGGCAAGAGACCCAGTACTTC.

The chain couples TRBV6-5 to TRBJ1-6; D might be TRBD1 (6 bases). Germline lookup yields CDR1 MNHEY and CDR2 SVGAGI. The CDR3 has 14 residues. Trimming removed 4 bases from V and 9 bases from J, with 13 bases in between. The CDR3 DNA reads TGTGCCAGCAGTTGGAGACAGGATCGTTCACCCCTCCACTTT. Translated: CASSWRQDRSPLHF.

The chain employs TRBV6-5 and TRBJ1-2, with D tentatively TRBD1 (5 bases). The CDR3 is 14 amino acids. V gave up 7 bases and J gave up 7 bases, with 19 bases separating them. Germline loops: CDR1 MNHEY, CDR2 SVGAGI. CDR3 residues: CASNPRRGEGGYTF. In nucleotides, the CDR3 is TGTGCCAGCAACCCAAGGCGGGGGGAGGGTGGCTACACCTTC.

As regards this clone: The same CDR3 also results from other DNA sequences found in this sample. The chain is built from TRBV2 and TRBJ1-5; 7 bases fit TRBD1. This CDR3 comprises 13 residues. Germline V lookup: CDR1 SNHLY, CDR2 FYNNEI. The ends lost 6 bases at V and 2 bases at J; junction bases unmatched: 1. CDR3 nucleotide sequence: TGTGCCAGCAGGGGGACAGGCAATCAGCCCCAGCATTTT. Protein sequence: CASRGTGNQPQHF.

The gene calls are TRBV4-2 and TRBJ1-5; D is unresolved. The V end lost 1 base, the J end lost 6 bases, and 7 bases lay between the germline ends. CDR3 length: 13 residues. Germline lookup yields CDR1 LGHNA and CDR2 YNFKEQ. CDR3 DNA sequence: TGTGCCAGCAGCCAAGGCCACACTCAGCCCCAGCATTTT. Protein: CASSQGHTQPQHF.

This clone was recorded only once. V usage is TRBV2 and J usage is TRBJ1-4, with 8 bases matching TRBD1. Germline trimming cut 5 bases from V and 3 bases from J; bases unmatched to any gene: 5. This CDR3 region has 15 residues. Germline values: CDR1 SNHLY, CDR2 FYNNEI. The CDR3 DNA reads TGTGCCAGCAGTTACGGACAGGGCCCTAATGAAAAACTGTTTTTT. Translation: CASSYGQGPNEKLFF.

The chain joins TRBV5-6 to TRBJ2-7; 8 nucleotides agree with TRBD2. The CDR3 sequence is 14 residues long. Trimming at V came to 0 bases and at J to 3 bases, leaving 2 bases not matched to a gene. CDR1 is SGHDT, CDR2 YYEEEE, per germline. CDR3 loop: CASSLAGLVYEQYF. The CDR3 DNA follows: TGTGCCAGCAGCTTGGCGGGACTAGTCTACGAGCAGTACTTC.

The chain recombines TRBV28 with TRBJ1-1; possibly TRBD1 for D (5 bases). The CDR3 totals 15 residues. The V gene lost 1 base and the J gene lost 8 bases, with 17 bases spanning the gap. From germline, CDR1 is MDHEN and CDR2 SYDVKM. CDR3: CASSLSPAGSGEAFF. The CDR3 DNA is TGTGCCAGCAGTTTATCTCCAGCAGGGTCTGGGGAAGCTTTCTTT.

Only a few counts were recorded for this clone. The chain recombines TRBV24-1 with TRBJ2-6, with D tentatively TRBD1 (8 bases). Trimming took off 6 bases at V and 0 bases at J, with 26 bases between the two ends. The CDR3 contains 21 residues. CDR1 is KGHDR and CDR2 is SFDVKD in the germline V gene. Written as DNA, the CDR3 is TGTGCCACCAGTTCCGGGGGGCTTTCCGGGACAGGAGCCTCTGGGGCCAACGTCCTGACTTTC. Protein sequence: CATSSGGLSGTGASGANVLTF.

This clone was counted once. The genes are TRBV15 and TRBJ1-5, with 8 bases matching TRBD1. The germline CDR1 and CDR2 sequences are LNHNV and YYDKDF (reference sequence). V dropped 1 base and J dropped 5; count of bases not matched to a gene: 7. The CDR3 runs 16 residues. The DNA of the CDR3 is TGTGCCACCAGCAGAGTGGGGGGGACAGGCTATCAGCCCCAGCATTTT. Translating gives CATSRVGGTGYQPQHF. Full variable domain (rest looked up from reference TRBV15 and TRBJ1-5): DAMVIQNPRYQVTQFGKPVTLSCSQTLNHNVMYWYQQKSSQAPKLLFHYYDKDFNNEADTPDNFQSRRPNTSFCFLDIRSPGLGDTAMYLCATSRVGGTGYQPQHFGDGTRLSIL.

The V and J genes are TRBV7-2 and TRBJ2-5; D ambiguous. Germline V gene lookup returns CDR1 SGHTA and CDR2 FQGNSA. There are 11 residues in the CDR3. V lost 1 base and J 7 bases, leaving 4 bases between the germline ends. The CDR3, as DNA: TGTGCCAGCAGCTTAGGAGGGACCCAGTACTTC. Encoded protein: CASSLGGTQYF.

This clone was seen a handful of times. V gene TRBV4-1 combines with J gene TRBJ2-7; D might be TRBD2 (5 bases). Germline CDR1 reads MGHRA; CDR2 reads YSYEKL. V was shortened by 3 bases and J by 3 bases, with 12 bases between the two germline ends. This CDR3 is built from 14 residues. The DNA for the CDR3 is TGCGCCAGCAGCCAGAGTAGCGTAAACTACGAGCAGTACTTC. Its protein product is CASSQSSVNYEQYF.

This rearrangement joins TRBV24-1 to TRBJ1-1; D is undetermined. The CDR3 is 13 amino acids. Germline values: CDR1 KGHDR, CDR2 SFDVKD. Trimming left V 5 bases short and J 1 base short, with 7 bases between. The CDR3 sequence: CATSVGRNTEAFF. CDR3 sequence (DNA): TGTGCCACCAGTGTGGGGAGGAACACTGAAGCTTTCTTT.